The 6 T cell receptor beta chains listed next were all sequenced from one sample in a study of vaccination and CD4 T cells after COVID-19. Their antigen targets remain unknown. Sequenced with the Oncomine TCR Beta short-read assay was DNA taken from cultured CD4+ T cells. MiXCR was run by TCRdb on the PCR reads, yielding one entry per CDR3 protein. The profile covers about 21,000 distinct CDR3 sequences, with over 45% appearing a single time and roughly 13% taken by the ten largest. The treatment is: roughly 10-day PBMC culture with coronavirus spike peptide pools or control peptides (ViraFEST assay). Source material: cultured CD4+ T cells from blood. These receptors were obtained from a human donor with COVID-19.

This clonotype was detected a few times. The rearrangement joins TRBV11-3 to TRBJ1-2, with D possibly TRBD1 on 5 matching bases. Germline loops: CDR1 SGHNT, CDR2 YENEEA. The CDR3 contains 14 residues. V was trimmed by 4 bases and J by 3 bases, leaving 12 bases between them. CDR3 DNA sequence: TGTGCCAGCAGCTCCGGACGAGGGGACTATGGCTACACCTTC. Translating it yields CASSSGRGDYGYTF.

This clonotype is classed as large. The CDR3, as DNA: TGTGCCAGCCTCAAAGCGGGGGATAGCAATGAGCAGTTCTTC. This translates into CASLKAGDSNEQFF. The genes are TRBV6-2 or TRBV6-3 and TRBJ2-1; 8 bases line up with TRBD2. Germline CDR1 MNHEY, CDR2 SVGEGT. V shed 8 bases and J 6 bases; nucleotides not matched to a gene: 9. The CDR3 has 14 amino acids.

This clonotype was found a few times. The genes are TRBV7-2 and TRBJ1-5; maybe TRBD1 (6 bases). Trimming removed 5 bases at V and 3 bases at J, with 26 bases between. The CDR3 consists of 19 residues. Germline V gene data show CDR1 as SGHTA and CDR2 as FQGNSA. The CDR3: CASSAAGWGPQSYNQPQHF. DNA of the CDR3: TGTGCCAGCAGCGCAGCCGGTTGGGGGCCCCAATCCTACAATCAGCCCCAGCATTTT.

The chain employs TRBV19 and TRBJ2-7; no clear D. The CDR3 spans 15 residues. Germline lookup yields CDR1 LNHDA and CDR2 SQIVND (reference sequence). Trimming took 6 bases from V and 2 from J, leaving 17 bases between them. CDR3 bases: TGTGCCAGTAGGGCGAAGGACGTCAGTCCCTACGAGCAGTACTTC. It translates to CASRAKDVSPYEQYF.

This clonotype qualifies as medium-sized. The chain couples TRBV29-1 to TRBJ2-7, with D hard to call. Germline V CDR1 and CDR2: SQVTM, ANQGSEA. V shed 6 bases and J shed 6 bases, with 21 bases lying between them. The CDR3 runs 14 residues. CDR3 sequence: CSVRRSHAEIEQYF. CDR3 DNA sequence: TGCAGCGTCCGCCGTTCCCACGCGGAAATCGAGCAGTACTTC.

The CDR3 DNA is TGTGCCAGCAGCTTAGTTTCGGGGGATGACACAGATACGCAGTATTTT. Translation gives CASSLVSGDDTDTQYF. The V call is TRBV7-6, the J call TRBJ2-3, with a weak D call TRBD2 (6 bases). V lost 1 base and J 2 bases, leaving 13 bases between the germline ends. This CDR3 contains 16 residues. Germline-derived CDR1 and CDR2 are SGHVS and FNYEAQ.